These 11 T cell receptor beta chains came from one sample sequenced in a study of T cell responses to AZD1222 COVID-19 vaccine. The protocol was immunoSEQ multiplex PCR, while the TCRdb copy is restricted to in-frame clones and leaves out a portion. The sample holds 80,000 or so clones, 70% to 90% seen once. The input for sequencing was peripheral blood, taken on day 0 of AZD1222 vaccination. The receptors come from an adult in good health.

This clone was counted a single time. The rearrangement joins TRBV3-1 (or the pseudogene TRBV3-2) to TRBJ1-3; TRBD1 aligns across 7 bases. Germline CDR1 is LGHDT and CDR2 is YNNKEL (reference sequence). Trimming cost V 4 bases and J 7 bases; bases outside gene matches: 7. The CDR3 is 14 residues long. The CDR3 bases are TGTGCCAGCAGCCTTCTCGACAGGGCCAACACCATATATTTT. This encodes CASSLLDRANTIYF.

This chain connects TRBV2 to TRBJ1-4; D is undetermined. Trimming left V 7 bases short and J 4 bases short, with 16 bases between. Germline CDR1 reads SNHLY; CDR2 reads FYNNEI. This CDR3 comprises 15 residues. The CDR3 region is CASTVLGQRNEKLFF. The CDR3 nucleotides read TGTGCCAGCACCGTCTTAGGGCAGCGTAATGAAAAACTGTTTTTT.

The chain combines TRBV5-8 with TRBJ2-3, with a possible D match to TRBD1 (6 bases). Trimming shortened V by 6 bases and J by 0 bases, and 14 bases separated the two germline ends. CDR3 length: 15 amino acids. In germline, CDR1 is SGHTS, CDR2 YDEGEE. CDR3 DNA sequence: TGTGCCAGCAATCAACAGGGTACTAGCACAGATACGCAGTATTTT. This translates into CASNQQGTSTDTQYF.

The chain uses TRBV15 and TRBJ2-3, with 7 bases identical to TRBD2. The length of the CDR3 is 16 residues. The germline gives CDR1 LNHNV, CDR2 YYDKDF (reference sequence). V dropped 3 bases and J dropped 1; count of bases not matched to a gene: 7. In nucleotides, the CDR3 is TGTGCCACCAGCAGTGAGCGGGGAGACCGCACAGATACGCAGTATTTT. Its protein product is CATSSERGDRTDTQYF. Filled out from reference TRBV15 and TRBJ2-3, the complete variable domain reads DAMVIQNPRYQVTQFGKPVTLSCSQTLNHNVMYWYQQKSSQAPKLLFHYYDKDFNNEADTPDNFQSRRPNTSFCFLDIRSPGLGDTAMYLCATSSERGDRTDTQYFGPGTRLTVL.

The V gene is TRBV13, the J gene TRBJ1-4, with D hard to call. The CDR3 length is 16 residues. CDR1 and CDR2 from the germline V gene are PRHDT and FYEKMQ (reference sequence). V gave up 5 bases and J gave up 10 bases, with 23 bases separating them. The CDR3, as DNA: TGTGCCAGCAGCCCCCGGACGGAGAACGAAATTCGAAAACTGTTTTTT. Translated: CASSPRTENEIRKLFF. The full variable domain, with the rest looked up from reference TRBV13 and TRBJ1-4, is AAGVIQSPRHLIKEKRETATLKCYPIPRHDTVYWYQQGPGQDPQFLISFYEKMQSDKGSIPDRFSAQQFSDYHSELNMSSLELGDSALYFCASSPRTENEIRKLFFGSGTQLSVL.

Note on this clone: This sample includes further DNA sequences coding for the same CDR3. The rearrangement joins TRBV7-8 to TRBJ1-1; D is unresolved. V was trimmed by 1 base and J by 3 bases, leaving 6 bases between them. Germline CDR1 SGHVS, CDR2 FQNEAQ. The CDR3 runs 13 residues. CDR3 residues: CASSLVEDTEAFF. CDR3 DNA sequence: TGTGCCAGCAGCTTAGTTGAGGACACTGAAGCTTTCTTT.

This clone was observed a few times. The chain couples TRBV9 to TRBJ2-4; D gene ambiguous. This CDR3 has 16 residues. In germline, CDR1 is SGDLS, CDR2 YYNGEE. With 0 bases removed from V and 0 bases from J, the gap between germline ends came to 10 bases. In DNA, the CDR3 is TGTGCCAGCAGCGTAGACGCGGCGATAGCCAAAAACATTCAGTACTTC. This gives the protein CASSVDAAIAKNIQYF.

A remark on this clone: Its ends do not fully match the called genes, so a read error is possible. The J gene is TRBJ1-2, the V gene TRBV20-1, with TRBD1 as a possible D gene (5 bases). The germline V gene encodes CDR1 DFQATT and CDR2 SNEGSKA (reference sequence). CDR3 length equals 10 residues. CDR3 loop: CSASPPGPIF. CDR3 in DNA: TGCAGTGCTAGTCCCCCGGGACCTATCTTC.

CDR3 protein: CASSLSGRDYNEQFF. CDR3 coding DNA: TGTGCCAGCAGCTTATCGGGCAGAGACTACAATGAGCAGTTCTTC. The rearrangement links TRBV7-9 to TRBJ2-1; D gene uncertain. V was shortened by 2 bases and J by 3 bases, with 11 bases between the two germline ends. CDR3 length: 15 residues. CDR1 and CDR2 from the germline V gene are SEHNR and FQNEAQ (reference sequence). Together with reference TRBV7-9 and TRBJ2-1, the CDR3 gives the full variable domain: DTGVSQNPRHKITKRGQNVTFRCDPISEHNRLYWYRQTLGQGPEFLTYFQNEAQLEKSRLLSDRFSAERPKGSFSTLEIQRTEQGDSAMYLCASSLSGRDYNEQFFGPGTRLTVL.

CDR3 sequence reads: CASSREQSIYEQYF. The DNA of the CDR3 is TGTGCCAGCAGCCGCGAACAAAGCATATACGAGCAGTACTTC. This chain joins TRBV11-2 and TRBJ2-7; no reliable D call. The CDR3 contains 14 residues. V lost 5 bases to trimming and J lost 4 bases, with 15 bases between them. From germline, CDR1 is SGHAT and CDR2 FQNNGV.

The chain uses TRBV6-5 and TRBJ2-2, with D maybe TRBD1 (5 bases). The CDR3 loop spans 15 amino acids. In germline, CDR1 is MNHEY, CDR2 SVGAGI. The V end lost 5 bases, the J end lost 0 bases, and 10 bases lay between the germline ends. CDR3 protein: CASSLTGANTGELFF. CDR3 in DNA: TGTGCCAGCAGTCTAACAGGCGCGAACACCGGGGAGCTGTTTTTT.